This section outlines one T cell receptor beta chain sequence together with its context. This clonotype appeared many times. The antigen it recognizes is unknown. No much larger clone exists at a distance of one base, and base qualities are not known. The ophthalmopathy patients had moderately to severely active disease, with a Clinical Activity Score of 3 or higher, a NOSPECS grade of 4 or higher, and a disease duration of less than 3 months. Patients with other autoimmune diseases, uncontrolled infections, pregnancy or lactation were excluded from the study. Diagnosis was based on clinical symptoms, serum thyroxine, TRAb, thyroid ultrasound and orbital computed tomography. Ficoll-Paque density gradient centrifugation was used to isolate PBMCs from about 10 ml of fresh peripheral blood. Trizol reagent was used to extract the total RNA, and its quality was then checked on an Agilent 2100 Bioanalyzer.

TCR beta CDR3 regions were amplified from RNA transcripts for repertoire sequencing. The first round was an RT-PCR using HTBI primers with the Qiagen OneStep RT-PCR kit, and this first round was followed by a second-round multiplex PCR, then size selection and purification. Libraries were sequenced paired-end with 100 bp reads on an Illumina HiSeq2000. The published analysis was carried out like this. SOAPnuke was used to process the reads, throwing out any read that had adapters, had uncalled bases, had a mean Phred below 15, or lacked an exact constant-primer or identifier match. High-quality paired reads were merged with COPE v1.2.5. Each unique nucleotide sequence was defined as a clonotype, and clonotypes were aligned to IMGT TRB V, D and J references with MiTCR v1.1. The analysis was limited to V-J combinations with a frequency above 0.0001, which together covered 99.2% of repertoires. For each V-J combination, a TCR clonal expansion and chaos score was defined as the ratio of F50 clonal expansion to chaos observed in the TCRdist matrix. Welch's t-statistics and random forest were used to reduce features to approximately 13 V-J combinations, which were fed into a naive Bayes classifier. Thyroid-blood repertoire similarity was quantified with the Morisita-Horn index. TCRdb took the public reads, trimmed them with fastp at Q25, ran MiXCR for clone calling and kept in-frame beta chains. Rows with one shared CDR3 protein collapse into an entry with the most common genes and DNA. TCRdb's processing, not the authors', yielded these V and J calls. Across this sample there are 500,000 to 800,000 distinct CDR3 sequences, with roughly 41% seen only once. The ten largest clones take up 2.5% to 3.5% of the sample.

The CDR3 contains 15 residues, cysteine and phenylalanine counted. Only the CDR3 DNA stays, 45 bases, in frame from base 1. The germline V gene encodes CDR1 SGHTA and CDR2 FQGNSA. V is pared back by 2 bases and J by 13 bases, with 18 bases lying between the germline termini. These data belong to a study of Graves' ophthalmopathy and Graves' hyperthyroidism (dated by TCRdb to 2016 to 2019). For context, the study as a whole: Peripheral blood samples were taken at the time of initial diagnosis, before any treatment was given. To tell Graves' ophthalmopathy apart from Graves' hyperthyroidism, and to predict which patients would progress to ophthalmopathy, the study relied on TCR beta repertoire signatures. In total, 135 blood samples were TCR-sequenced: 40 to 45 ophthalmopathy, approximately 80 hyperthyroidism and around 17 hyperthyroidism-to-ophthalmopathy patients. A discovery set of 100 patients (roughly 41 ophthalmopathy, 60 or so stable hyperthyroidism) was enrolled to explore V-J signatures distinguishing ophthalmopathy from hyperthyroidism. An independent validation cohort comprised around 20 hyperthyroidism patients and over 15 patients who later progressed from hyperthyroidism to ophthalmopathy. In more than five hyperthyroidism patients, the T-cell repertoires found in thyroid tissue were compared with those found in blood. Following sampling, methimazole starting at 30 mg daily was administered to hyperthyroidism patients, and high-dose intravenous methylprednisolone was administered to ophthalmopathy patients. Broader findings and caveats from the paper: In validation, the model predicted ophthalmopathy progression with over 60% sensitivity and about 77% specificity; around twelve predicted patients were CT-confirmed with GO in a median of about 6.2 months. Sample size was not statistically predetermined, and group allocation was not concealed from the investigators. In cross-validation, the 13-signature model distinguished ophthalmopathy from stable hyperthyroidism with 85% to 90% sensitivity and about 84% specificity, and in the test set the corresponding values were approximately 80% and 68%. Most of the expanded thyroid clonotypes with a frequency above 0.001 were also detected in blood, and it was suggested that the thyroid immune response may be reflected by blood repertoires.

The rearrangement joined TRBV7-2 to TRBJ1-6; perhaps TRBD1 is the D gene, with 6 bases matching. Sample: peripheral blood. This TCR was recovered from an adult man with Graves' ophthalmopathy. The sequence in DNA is TGTGCCAGCAGCTTAAAGGGGGGCAGGGAGGCGCCCCTCCACTTT. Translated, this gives CASSLKGGREAPLHF.